This T cell receptor (beta chain) originates from a study of cytomegalovirus exposure and HLA in healthy donors. Study as a whole: In a later analysis, it was reported that the approximately 110 validation repertoires had been produced on the same platform as the 700 or so repertoires belonging to the first cohort.

The study, taken as a whole, reports: A few CMV-associated chains were confirmed in vitro to be specific for CMV antigens. A classifier reportedly called cytomegalovirus status with high sensitivity and specificity.

CDR1 and CDR2 from the germline V gene are SNHLY and FYNNEI. This CDR3 is built from 16 residues. Trimming at V came to 4 bases and at J to 1 base, leaving 4 bases not matched to a gene. Data came from immunoSEQ multiplex PCR; TCRdb stores just in-frame clones and leaves some out. In the table there are some 69,000 clones, 95% to 97% of which are singletons. Concerning this clone itself: The antigen is unknown.

Input material: PBMCs. This chain links TRBV2 with TRBJ1-4; 9 positions agree with TRBD1. The receptor's source is a man between 18 and 35 years old in good health and CMV-seronegative. The CDR3 sequence is CASSGGQGGTNEKLFF. The CDR3, as DNA: TGTGCCAGCAGTGGGGGACAGGGAGGAACTAATGAAAAACTGTTTTTT.